The next 3 T cell receptor beta chains were all read from a single sample in a study of shared T cell receptors in the human thymus. The protocol was immunoSEQ multiplex PCR, while the TCRdb copy is restricted to in-frame clones and leaves out a portion. This table has 500,000 to 550,000 clones, about 80% appearing once. Another study also made use of these data, one on human thymus T cells.

Sequencing used thymocytes. The receptors here all came from a boy in the first two years of life with a congenital heart defect.

This chain joins TRBV6-6 and TRBJ2-1, with 10 bases fitting TRBD2. V was pared by 2 bases and J by 7 bases, with 5 bases of the junction left unmatched. The CDR3 length is 15 residues. Germline CDR1 is MNHNY and CDR2 is SVGAGI (reference sequence). CDR3 sequence reads: CASSYLAGVDNEQFF. The CDR3 coding sequence is TGTGCCAGCAGTTACCTAGCGGGAGTGGATAATGAGCAGTTCTTC.

This clone was detected only once. V usage is TRBV21-1 and J usage is TRBJ1-4; the D call of TRBD1 is as the table states it, not checked on the DNA. TRBV21-1 is a recognized pseudogene. CDR3 length: 14 amino acids. The CDR3: CASSGGQANEKLFF. The CDR3 bases are TGTGCCAGCAGCGGGGGACAAGCTAATGAAAAACTGTTTTTT.

This sequence joins TRBV6-5 and TRBJ2-5, with D possibly being TRBD1 (6 bases). V lost 6 bases and J 5 bases, leaving 16 bases between the germline ends. Germline V gene lookup returns CDR1 MNHEY and CDR2 SVGAGI. This CDR3 region has 14 residues. In DNA form, the CDR3 reads TGTGCCAGCAGGCCCGGGACAACCTGGGAGACCCAGTACTTC. Translation gives CASRPGTTWETQYF.